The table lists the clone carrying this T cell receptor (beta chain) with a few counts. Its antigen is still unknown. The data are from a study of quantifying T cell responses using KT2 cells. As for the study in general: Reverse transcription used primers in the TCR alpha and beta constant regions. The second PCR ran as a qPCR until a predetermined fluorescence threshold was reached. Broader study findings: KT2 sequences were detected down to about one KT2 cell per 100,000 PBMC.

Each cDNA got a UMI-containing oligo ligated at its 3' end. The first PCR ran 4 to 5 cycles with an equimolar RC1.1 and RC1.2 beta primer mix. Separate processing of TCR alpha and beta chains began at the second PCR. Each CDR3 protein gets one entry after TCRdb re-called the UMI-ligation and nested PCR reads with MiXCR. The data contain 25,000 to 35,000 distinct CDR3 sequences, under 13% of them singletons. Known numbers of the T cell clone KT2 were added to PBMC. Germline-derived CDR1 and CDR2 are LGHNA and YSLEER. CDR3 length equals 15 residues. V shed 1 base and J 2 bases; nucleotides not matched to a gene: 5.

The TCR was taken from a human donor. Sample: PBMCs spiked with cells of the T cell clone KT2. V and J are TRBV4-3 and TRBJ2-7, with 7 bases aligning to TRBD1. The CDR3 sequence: CASSQGEQGAYEQYF. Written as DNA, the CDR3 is TGCGCCAGCAGCCAAGGAGAGCAGGGGGCCTACGAGCAGTACTTC.